This T cell receptor beta chain was captured in a study of blood T cell repertoires in COVID-19. The wider study: The origin of the acute and convalescent COVID-19 samples was the United States, Italy and Spain.

Germline V gene sequence: CDR1 MDHEN, CDR2 SYDVKM. V lost 8 bases to trimming and J lost 4 bases, with 12 bases between them. The CDR3 contains 13 residues. Seattle patient enrollment occurred during active infection, with longitudinal follow-up thereafter. The data were produced by immunoSEQ multiplex PCR, yet TCRdb's version contains in-frame clones alone and is incomplete. The repertoire holds roughly 180,000 clones, roughly four fifths seen once, with 8% to 13% in the top ten. The chain joins TRBV28 to TRBJ2-1, with D perhaps matching TRBD1 (6 bases). What was sequenced was peripheral blood. This receptor was identified in a woman in her thirties or forties with COVID-19, enrolled during active disease. The CDR3 reads CASATGLYNEQFF. Here the CDR3 DNA reads TGTGCCAGCGCTACAGGGCTTTACAATGAGCAGTTCTTC.